This TCR beta chain stems from a study of T cells in Graves' hyperthyroidism and ophthalmopathy. Study at large: Peripheral blood was taken when the disease was first diagnosed, before any treatment began.

Fresh peripheral blood, approximately 10 ml, yielded the PBMCs. The CDR3 runs 12 residues. Germline assignment: CDR1 SGHRS and CDR2 YFSETQ. Study findings and constraints: Blood also held most thyroid clonotypes expanded beyond 0.001. Before onset, by a median of about seven months, the model predicted ophthalmopathy.

There were TCR beta CDR3 regions amplified from RNA transcripts. In the first-round RT-PCR of the TCR CDR3, the HTBI primer set was used. TCRdb reprocessed the multiplex PCR reads via MiXCR and lists one record per CDR3 protein. The profile covers 400,000 to 500,000 distinct CDR3 sequences, with around 15% appearing a single time and around 14% taken by the ten largest. Note on this clonotype: The antigen remains undetermined. This may be a read error: a much more frequent sequence differs by one nucleotide.

The sample consisted of blood. This receptor was identified in a man aged 18 to 30 with Graves' ophthalmopathy. This chain uses TRBV5-1 with TRBJ2-1; possibly TRBD1 for D (6 bases). The CDR3 DNA is TGCGCCTGTAACCAGGGGCCCAATGAGCAGCTCTTC. Translating it yields CACNQGPNEQLF.